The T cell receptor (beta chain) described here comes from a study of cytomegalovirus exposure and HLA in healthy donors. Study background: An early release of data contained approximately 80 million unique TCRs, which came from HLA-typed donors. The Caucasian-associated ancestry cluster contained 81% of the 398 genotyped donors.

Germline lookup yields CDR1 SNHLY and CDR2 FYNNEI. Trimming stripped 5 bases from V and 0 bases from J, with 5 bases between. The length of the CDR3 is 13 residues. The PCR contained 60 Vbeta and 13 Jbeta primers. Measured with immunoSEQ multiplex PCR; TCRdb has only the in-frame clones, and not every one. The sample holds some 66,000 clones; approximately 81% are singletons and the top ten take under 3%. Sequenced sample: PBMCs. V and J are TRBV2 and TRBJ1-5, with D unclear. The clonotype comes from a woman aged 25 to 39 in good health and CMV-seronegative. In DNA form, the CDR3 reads TGTGCCAGCAGTTATCGTAGCAATCAGCCCCAGCATTTT. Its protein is CASSYRSNQPQHF.